This is a list of T cell receptor beta chains from one sample in a study of blood T cell repertoires in COVID-19. Produced via immunoSEQ multiplex PCR; TCRdb's table is partial and in-frame only. The table includes 200,000 to 300,000 clones, approximately 90% detected once. Sequencing used PBMCs or T cells enriched from blood (not recorded which). These receptors originate from a woman aged 40 to 55 with acute COVID-19. The CDR3 runs from the conserved cysteine through the conserved F or W. The order of the fields is clone size, D gene, V gene, CDR3 length, J gene, CDR3 DNA, CDR3 protein. D genes are given only for firm matches. Clone size is shown for a subset of rows, as once, few, many or a class of expanded clone.

clone size: -
D gene: TRBD1
V gene: TRBV6-4
CDR3 length: 14
J gene: TRBJ2-2
CDR3 DNA: TGTGCCAGCAGTCAACAGGGGGCTGGCGGGGAGCTGTTTTTT
CDR3 protein: CASSQQGAGGELFF

clone size: -
D gene: TRBD2
V gene: TRBV9
CDR3 length: 16
J gene: TRBJ2-1
CDR3 DNA: TGTGCCAGCAGCGTCGGACTAGCGGTTATTTACAATGAGCAGTTCTTC
CDR3 protein: CASSVGLAVIYNEQFF

clone size: -
D gene: -
V gene: TRBV29-1
CDR3 length: 12
J gene: TRBJ1-1
CDR3 DNA: TGCAGCGTTGGCCGGGAGAACACTGAAGCTTTCTTT
CDR3 protein: CSVGRENTEAFF

clone size: -
D gene: -
V gene: TRBV6-5
CDR3 length: 12
J gene: TRBJ2-1
CDR3 DNA: TGTGCCAGCAGGGCGCTCGGGAATGAGCAGTTCTTC
CDR3 protein: CASRALGNEQFF

clone size: -
D gene: TRBD2
V gene: TRBV11-2
CDR3 length: 17
J gene: TRBJ2-2
CDR3 DNA: TGTGCCAGCAGCACCCACGTGGGACTACGGGACACCGGGGAGCTGTTTTTT
CDR3 protein: CASSTHVGLRDTGELFF

clone size: -
D gene: -
V gene: TRBV2
CDR3 length: 14
J gene: TRBJ2-3
CDR3 DNA: TGTGCCAGCAGTGAGTACCTACGGGCAGATACGCAGTATTTT
CDR3 protein: CASSEYLRADTQYF

clone size: -
D gene: -
V gene: TRBV19
CDR3 length: 13
J gene: TRBJ1-1
CDR3 DNA: TGTGCCAGTAGTGTTCAGAAAGACACTGAAGCTTTCTTT
CDR3 protein: CASSVQKDTEAFF

clone size: -
D gene: TRBD1
V gene: TRBV19
CDR3 length: 13
J gene: TRBJ1-1
CDR3 DNA: TGTGCCAGTAGGGACAGGGGGAGCACTGAAGCTTTCTTT
CDR3 protein: CASRDRGSTEAFF

clone size: -
D gene: TRBD1
V gene: TRBV7-9
CDR3 length: 16
J gene: TRBJ1-1
CDR3 DNA: TGTGCCAGCAGCCAACGAGGGGGACAGGTGAACACTGAAGCTTTCTTT
CDR3 protein: CASSQRGGQVNTEAFF

clone size: -
D gene: -
V gene: TRBV7-2
CDR3 length: 18
J gene: TRBJ1-2
CDR3 DNA: TGTGCCAGCAGCTTAGCCGTAGGACTTCATGGGGCTAACTATGGCTACACCTTC
CDR3 protein: CASSLAVGLHGANYGYTF

clone size: few
D gene: TRBD1
V gene: TRBV2
CDR3 length: 15
J gene: TRBJ1-6
CDR3 DNA: TGTGCCAACTCTGGGAGACAGGGGATTAATTCACCCCTCCACTTT
CDR3 protein: CANSGRQGINSPLHF

clone size: few
D gene: -
V gene: TRBV18
CDR3 length: 14
J gene: TRBJ1-2
CDR3 DNA: TGTGCCAGCTCACCAAACGGGGGGAACTATGGCTACACCTTC
CDR3 protein: CASSPNGGNYGYTF

clone size: -
D gene: -
V gene: TRBV5-6
CDR3 length: 16
J gene: TRBJ2-2
CDR3 DNA: TGTGCCAGCAGCTTGGGAGCTATCGCGAACACCGGGGAGCTGTTTTTT
CDR3 protein: CASSLGAIANTGELFF

clone size: -
D gene: -
V gene: TRBV9
CDR3 length: 15
J gene: TRBJ1-2
CDR3 DNA: TGTGCCAGCAGCGTAGATCCACAGGGACGGGGTGGCTACACCTTC
CDR3 protein: CASSVDPQGRGGYTF

clone size: -
D gene: TRBD2
V gene: TRBV4-3
CDR3 length: 14
J gene: TRBJ2-1
CDR3 DNA: TGCGCCAGCAGCCGTCTAGCGGGGTACAATGAGCAGTTCTTC
CDR3 protein: CASSRLAGYNEQFF

clone size: once
D gene: -
V gene: TRBV6-1
CDR3 length: 15
J gene: TRBJ1-6
CDR3 DNA: TGTGCCAGCAGTGATGGGGGCAGGAGAAATTCACCCCTCCACTTT
CDR3 protein: CASSDGGRRNSPLHF

clone size: -
D gene: -
V gene: TRBV27
CDR3 length: 14
J gene: TRBJ1-2
CDR3 DNA: TGTGCCAGCAGTTTTTACGGGGGATTGGATGGCTACACCTTC
CDR3 protein: CASSFYGGLDGYTF

clone size: -
D gene: TRBD2
V gene: TRBV11-3
CDR3 length: 15
J gene: TRBJ2-3
CDR3 DNA: TGTGCCAGCAGTCAACTAGCGGGAGTATCGGATACGCAGTATTTT
CDR3 protein: CASSQLAGVSDTQYF

clone size: -
D gene: TRBD1
V gene: TRBV6-1
CDR3 length: 16
J gene: TRBJ1-6
CDR3 DNA: TGTGCCAGCAGTGACAGGGGGCTGTCCTATAATTCACCCCTCCACTTT
CDR3 protein: CASSDRGLSYNSPLHF

clone size: once
D gene: -
V gene: TRBV6-5
CDR3 length: 15
J gene: TRBJ1-3
CDR3 DNA: TGTGCCAGCAGTAGGGGGTACTTCTCTGGAAACACCATATATTTT
CDR3 protein: CASSRGYFSGNTIYF

clone size: -
D gene: -
V gene: TRBV5-4
CDR3 length: 15
J gene: TRBJ1-2
CDR3 DNA: TGTGCCAGCAGCCTTACGGGAAGGAGATTGGGTGGCTACACCTTC
CDR3 protein: CASSLTGRRLGGYTF

clone size: -
D gene: TRBD2
V gene: TRBV6-2/TRBV6-3
CDR3 length: 18
J gene: TRBJ2-3
CDR3 DNA: TGTGCCAGCAGTTACGGGATTAGCGGGGGACAACACACAGATACGCAGTATTTT
CDR3 protein: CASSYGISGGQHTDTQYF

clone size: -
D gene: TRBD1
V gene: TRBV5-3
CDR3 length: 14
J gene: TRBJ2-3
CDR3 DNA: TGTGCCAGAAGCCTGGACAGGGCTACAGATACGCAGTATTTT
CDR3 protein: CARSLDRATDTQYF

clone size: -
D gene: TRBD1
V gene: TRBV9
CDR3 length: 16
J gene: TRBJ2-2
CDR3 DNA: TGTGCCAGCAGCGCCCGGGACAGGACCTCCACCGGGGAGCTGTTTTTT
CDR3 protein: CASSARDRTSTGELFF

clone size: -
D gene: -
V gene: TRBV4-1
CDR3 length: 13
J gene: TRBJ2-1
CDR3 DNA: TGCGCCAGCAGCCCTGGACAGTGGAATGAGCAGTTCTTC
CDR3 protein: CASSPGQWNEQFF

clone size: few
D gene: -
V gene: TRBV12-3/TRBV12-4
CDR3 length: 13
J gene: TRBJ1-4
CDR3 DNA: TGTGCCAGCATGGGACACTCAAATGAAAAACTGTTTTTT
CDR3 protein: CASMGHSNEKLFF

clone size: -
D gene: -
V gene: TRBV30
CDR3 length: 11
J gene: TRBJ1-1
CDR3 DNA: TGTGCCTGGTCGAGGCAGTCTGAAGCTTTCTTT
CDR3 protein: CAWSRQSEAFF

clone size: -
D gene: -
V gene: TRBV4-3
CDR3 length: 16
J gene: TRBJ2-2
CDR3 DNA: TGCGCCAGCAGCCAGGGGGGAGGGACAAACACCGGGGAGCTGTTTTTT
CDR3 protein: CASSQGGGTNTGELFF

clone size: -
D gene: -
V gene: TRBV6-1
CDR3 length: 16
J gene: TRBJ2-1
CDR3 DNA: TGTGCCAGCAGTGGGATAGTTTTCTCAGAGCGGAATGAGCAGTTCTTC
CDR3 protein: CASSGIVFSERNEQFF

clone size: -
D gene: TRBD2
V gene: TRBV4-1
CDR3 length: 14
J gene: TRBJ2-1
CDR3 DNA: TGCGCCAGCAGCCCACCGGAGCGGGAGAATGAGCAGTTCTTC
CDR3 protein: CASSPPERENEQFF

clone size: -
D gene: TRBD1
V gene: TRBV30
CDR3 length: 15
J gene: TRBJ1-2
CDR3 DNA: TGTGCCTGGAGCGGGACAGGGGTTATAAACTATGGCTACACCTTC
CDR3 protein: CAWSGTGVINYGYTF

clone size: once
D gene: -
V gene: TRBV5-1
CDR3 length: 15
J gene: TRBJ1-3
CDR3 DNA: TGCGCCAGCAGCTTGGAGGGGAACTCTGGAAACACCATATATTTT
CDR3 protein: CASSLEGNSGNTIYF

clone size: -
D gene: -
V gene: TRBV30
CDR3 length: 14
J gene: TRBJ2-5
CDR3 DNA: TGTGCCTGCCCGGAGGAGGGGAATAGAGAGACCCAGTACTTC
CDR3 protein: CACPEEGNRETQYF

clone size: once
D gene: TRBD2
V gene: TRBV7-9
CDR3 length: 15
J gene: TRBJ2-1
CDR3 DNA: TGTGCCAGCAGCTTAAGCGGGAGAACCGACAATGAGCAGTTCTTC
CDR3 protein: CASSLSGRTDNEQFF

clone size: -
D gene: -
V gene: TRBV5-1
CDR3 length: 14
J gene: TRBJ1-2
CDR3 DNA: TGCGCCAGCAGCTTGGTAGCAGGGAACTATGGCTACACCTTC
CDR3 protein: CASSLVAGNYGYTF

clone size: once
D gene: -
V gene: TRBV5-4
CDR3 length: 17
J gene: TRBJ2-2
CDR3 DNA: TGTGCCAGCAGCTTGGGGGGCCTCTCAGGTGACACCGGGGAGCTGTTTTTT
CDR3 protein: CASSLGGLSGDTGELFF

clone size: -
D gene: TRBD1
V gene: TRBV9
CDR3 length: 15
J gene: TRBJ1-6
CDR3 DNA: TGTGCCAGCAGCGGACCCGGGACAGGGAGCTCACCCCTCCACTTT
CDR3 protein: CASSGPGTGSSPLHF

clone size: -
D gene: TRBD1
V gene: TRBV5-6
CDR3 length: 16
J gene: TRBJ1-5
CDR3 DNA: TGTGCCAGCAGCACCTCCGGGACAGGGAGCCATCAGCCCCAGCATTTT
CDR3 protein: CASSTSGTGSHQPQHF

clone size: few
D gene: -
V gene: TRBV28
CDR3 length: 12
J gene: TRBJ1-2
CDR3 DNA: TGTGCCAGCAGTTTAGTAGAGTATGGCTACACCTTC
CDR3 protein: CASSLVEYGYTF

clone size: -
D gene: TRBD1
V gene: TRBV18
CDR3 length: 17
J gene: TRBJ2-2
CDR3 DNA: TGTGCCAGCTCACCGCTCCGGGGGACAGGGGACACCGGGGAGCTGTTTTTT
CDR3 protein: CASSPLRGTGDTGELFF

clone size: -
D gene: TRBD1
V gene: TRBV2
CDR3 length: 13
J gene: TRBJ1-2
CDR3 DNA: TGTGCCAGCAGTATGTGGACAGGGCAGGGCTACACCTTC
CDR3 protein: CASSMWTGQGYTF

clone size: -
D gene: -
V gene: TRBV30
CDR3 length: 13
J gene: TRBJ2-5
CDR3 DNA: TGTGCCTGGAGTGTCGGGATCCAAGAGACCCAGTACTTC
CDR3 protein: CAWSVGIQETQYF

clone size: -
D gene: TRBD2
V gene: TRBV27
CDR3 length: 16
J gene: TRBJ2-1
CDR3 DNA: TGTGCCAGCAGTCCCCGGGGGGGGGCAACCTACAATGAGCAGTTCTTC
CDR3 protein: CASSPRGGATYNEQFF

clone size: -
D gene: -
V gene: TRBV5-1
CDR3 length: 13
J gene: TRBJ2-5
CDR3 DNA: TGCGCCAGCAGCTCAGGCCCCAAAGAGACCCAGTACTTC
CDR3 protein: CASSSGPKETQYF

clone size: -
D gene: -
V gene: TRBV2
CDR3 length: 14
J gene: TRBJ1-4
CDR3 DNA: TGTGCCAGCAGCTGGACAGCAACTAATGAAAAACTGTTTTTT
CDR3 protein: CASSWTATNEKLFF

clone size: -
D gene: TRBD1
V gene: TRBV2
CDR3 length: 13
J gene: TRBJ1-4
CDR3 DNA: TGTGCCAGCAGTACCGGGACAGGGGGAAAACTGTTTTTT
CDR3 protein: CASSTGTGGKLFF